The present TCR beta chain was sequenced within a study of blood T cell repertoires in COVID-19. TCRdb's table, derived via immunoSEQ multiplex PCR, lists solely in-frame clones and lacks some. In the table there are about 89,000 clones, roughly 80% of which are singletons. The CDR3 is 12 amino acids. Germline CDR1 and CDR2: SQVTM and ANQGSEA. Trimming at V came to 6 bases and at J to 6 bases, leaving 5 bases not matched to a gene. The chain has TRBV29-1 and TRBJ1-2; 9 nucleotides match TRBD1. Sequenced sample: peripheral blood. This receptor was taken from a human donor in a cohort sampled during active COVID-19. CDR3 in DNA: TGCAGCGTGGAGGGACAGGGTCATGGCTACACCTTC. It translates to CSVEGQGHGYTF.